These T cell receptor beta chains were read from a single sample in a study of shared clonotypes between healthy human individuals. Data came from immunoSEQ multiplex PCR; TCRdb stores just in-frame clones and leaves some out. The sample shows about 2.2 million clones, about 92% of them seen only once. The material sequenced was naive CD8+ T cells from PBMCs. All receptors derive from a young man in good health. Some clones in this sample may be carry-over from other donors' samples. Both conserved end residues are part of each CDR3. Each record gives: V gene, clone size, J gene, D gene, CDR3 DNA, CDR3 protein. The D gene is left open where the match is weak. Rows give clone size only sometimes, using once, few, many, or a class for an expanded clone.

>TRBV5-4|NA|TRBJ1-2|NA
TGTGCCAGCAGCCCCCAACAGGGAAACTATGGCTACACCTTC
CASSPQQGNYGYTF
>TRBV5-6|NA|TRBJ2-7|NA
TGTGCCAGCAGCTTGCGGTTTTTGGCAGGGAGTTACGAGCAGTACTTC
CASSLRFLAGSYEQYF
>TRBV27|NA|TRBJ2-7|NA
TGTGCCAGCAGTTTAAGTGACAACTACGAGCAGTACTTC
CASSLSDNYEQYF
>TRBV4-3|NA|TRBJ1-1|NA
TGCGCCAGCAGCCAGCTTGGGGGGATGAACACTGAAGCTTTCTTT
CASSQLGGMNTEAFF
>TRBV7-2|NA|TRBJ1-5|NA
TGTGCCAGCAGCCTCCGGGGGCCCAATCAGCCCCAGCATTTT
CASSLRGPNQPQHF
>TRBV19|NA|TRBJ2-2|TRBD2
TGTGCCAGTAGTACACTAACTAGCGGGAGAGGAAGCACCGGGGAGCTGTTTTTT
CASSTLTSGRGSTGELFF
>TRBV7-9|NA|TRBJ2-7|NA
TGTGCCAGCAGCTTAACTGAAAGCTACGAGCAGTACTTC
CASSLTESYEQYF
>TRBV25-1|NA|TRBJ2-7|NA
TGTGCCAGCAGTGCTAAGGGGCTAGTGTACGAGCAGTACTTC
CASSAKGLVYEQYF
>TRBV9|NA|TRBJ2-7|TRBD1
TGTGCCAGCAGCGTTTCCGGGACAGGTAACTACGAGCAGTACTTC
CASSVSGTGNYEQYF
>TRBV28|NA|TRBJ2-1|TRBD2
TGTGCCAGCAGCGTAATTCGGCGGGAGAGAAACAATGAGCAGTTCTTC
CASSVIRRERNNEQFF
>TRBV15|NA|TRBJ2-7|TRBD2
TGTGCCACCAGCGAGCGGACTAGCGACTACGAGCAGTACTTC
CATSERTSDYEQYF
>TRBV2|NA|TRBJ2-1|TRBD2
TGTGCCAGCAGTGAGAGGAGGGCTAGCGGATTGTCCAATGAGCAGTTCTTC
CASSERRASGLSNEQFF
>TRBV2|NA|TRBJ2-1|NA
TGTGCCAGCAGTGCCCGGGAGCAGTTCTTC
CASSAREQFF
>TRBV18|once|TRBJ2-3|NA
TGTGCCAGCTCGGATCCGAACGGCCCCCTCCCCAGGGCGCAGTATTTT
CASSDPNGPLPRAQYF
>TRBV7-9|NA|TRBJ1-2|TRBD1
TGTGCCAGCAGCCCCGTGGGACAGATCCGAGGCTACACCTTC
CASSPVGQIRGYTF
>TRBV6-1|NA|TRBJ1-5|NA
TGTGCCAGCAGGGAGAGGGGTGAGCCCCAGCATTTT
CASRERGEPQHF
>TRBV11-3|NA|TRBJ2-1|TRBD2
TGTGCCAGCAGCCCGACTAGCGGGGTCCTCTACAATGAGCAGTTCTTC
CASSPTSGVLYNEQFF
>TRBV28|NA|TRBJ2-7|NA
TGTGCCAGCAGTTTATCAGGGGCCTCCTACGAGCAGTACTTC
CASSLSGASYEQYF
>TRBV11-1|NA|TRBJ2-1|TRBD1
TGTGCCAGCAGTCACCGGGACAGCTCCTACAATGAGCAGTTCTTC
CASSHRDSSYNEQFF
>TRBV6-1|NA|TRBJ2-5|TRBD2
TGTGCCAGCAGTGAAGGCCTAGCGGGAATGAAGACCCAGTACTTC
CASSEGLAGMKTQYF
>TRBV7-2|NA|TRBJ2-1|NA
TGTGCCAGCAGCTTAGTAATTGCCGCAACCCCCTACAATGAGCAGTTCTTC
CASSLVIAATPYNEQFF
>TRBV19|NA|TRBJ2-1|NA
TGTGCCAGTAGTGATGGGTACTCCGGAAACAATGAGCAGTTCTTC
CASSDGYSGNNEQFF
>TRBV29-1|NA|TRBJ2-7|NA
TGCAGCGCCGCCGGCGGGAAGGCCGGGTGGTACGAGCAGTACTTC
CSAAGGKAGWYEQYF
>TRBV15|NA|TRBJ2-1|TRBD2
TGTGCCACCAGCAGAGATCATGGGAGGGCACTATACAATGAGCAGTTCTTC
CATSRDHGRALYNEQFF
>TRBV10-3|NA|TRBJ2-3|TRBD2
TGTGCCATCAGCGACCCGGGACTAGCGGTCACAGATACGCAGTATTTT
CAISDPGLAVTDTQYF
>TRBV4-2|NA|TRBJ1-1|NA
TGTGCCAGCAGACTGGAAATAGCCACTGAAGCTTTCTTT
CASRLEIATEAFF
>TRBV28|NA|TRBJ2-2|TRBD1
TGTGCCAAAACCACCTGCGGACAGGACAACACCGGGGAGCTGTTTTTT
CAKTTCGQDNTGELFF
>TRBV19|NA|TRBJ1-2|NA
TGTGCCAGTAGGCGGGGTTATGGCTACACCTTC
CASRRGYGYTF
>TRBV4-3|NA|TRBJ2-2|NA
TGCGCCAGCAGCCAAGATGCGTACTTTAGTCCGGGGGAGCTGTTTTTT
CASSQDAYFSPGELFF
>TRBV7-8|once|TRBJ2-3|TRBD1
TGTGCCAGCAGCTTCGATACGGGACAGGGGACAGATACGCAGTATTTT
CASSFDTGQGTDTQYF
>TRBV6-5|NA|TRBJ2-7|TRBD1
TGTGCCAGCAGCCCTAGACAGGGGGGCAGCTACGAGCAGTACTTC
CASSPRQGGSYEQYF
>TRBV27|NA|TRBJ2-7|NA
TGTGCCAGCAGTTTTACGGCAGCCTCCTACGAGCAGTACTTC
CASSFTAASYEQYF
>TRBV4-3|NA|TRBJ2-7|TRBD2
TGCGCCAGCAGCCCCCGTGCGGGGGTAGGGTACGAGCAGTACTTC
CASSPRAGVGYEQYF
>TRBV7-6|NA|TRBJ2-1|TRBD1
TGTGCCAGCAGCCCCCCAGGGGGATCCTACAATGAGCAGTTCTTC
CASSPPGGSYNEQFF
>TRBV18|NA|TRBJ2-1|NA
TGTGCCAGCTCACCTTTTCCGGATGGGAATGAGCAGTTCTTC
CASSPFPDGNEQFF
>TRBV9|NA|TRBJ2-1|NA
TGTGCCAGCAGCGTCCGCCGGGAGCCCATCTACAATGAGCAGTTCTTC
CASSVRREPIYNEQFF
>TRBV4-1|few|TRBJ1-1|NA
TGCGCCAGCAGCCGGGTCGGGATGAACACTGAAGCTTTCTTT
CASSRVGMNTEAFF
>TRBV11-2|NA|TRBJ2-7|NA
TGTGCCAGCAGCTTCGAGCCGACCGGATCCTACGAGCAGTACTTC
CASSFEPTGSYEQYF
>TRBV28|NA|TRBJ2-7|NA
TGTGCCAGCACAGCGGGACACTCCTACGAGCAGTACTTC
CASTAGHSYEQYF
>TRBV29-1|NA|TRBJ1-1|TRBD1
TGCAGCGTTGAAGATCGAGGGACAGGGGGATGGAGCACTGAAGCTTTCTTT
CSVEDRGTGGWSTEAFF